The 22 T cell receptor beta chains in this list originate from one sample, sequenced in a study of Ad26.COV2.S vaccination and SARS-CoV-2 variants. Data came from immunoSEQ multiplex PCR; TCRdb stores just in-frame clones and leaves some out. The sample yields about 350,000 clones, around 89% seen once. Treatment here: some 20 received Ad26.COV2.S at low or high dose, single or two shots; 5 received placebo; per-sample allocation not given. The study sampled participants on day 63 after the first vaccine or placebo injection. The sequencing used peripheral blood, collected in a trial of Ad26.COV2.S vaccine versus placebo. The source is a person aged 18 to 59 who received the Ad26.COV2.S COVID-19 vaccine or a placebo.

V and J are TRBV28 and TRBJ2-1, with TRBD1 identical over 9 bases. This CDR3 spans 14 amino acids. The germline gives CDR1 MDHEN, CDR2 SYDVKM. The V gene end was trimmed by 6 bases and the J gene end by 4 bases; junction bases not matched to a gene: 4. Written as DNA, the CDR3 is TGTGCCAGCAGCCTTGGGACAGGGTACAATGAGCAGTTCTTC. Translated, it gives CASSLGTGYNEQFF.

The chain employs TRBV7-2 and TRBJ2-5; TRBD2 agrees at 8 bases. This CDR3 comprises 19 residues. CDR1 is SGHTA, CDR2 FQGNSA, per germline. With V trimmed by 2 bases and J by 3 bases, 17 bases remained unmatched. The CDR3 DNA reads TGTGCCAGCAGCTTAATAGGTCGGTCGGGCGGGGGGCAAAAAGAGACCCAGTACTTC. Translating it yields CASSLIGRSGGGQKETQYF.

V is TRBV28 and J is TRBJ2-5, with D perhaps matching TRBD1 (6 bases). The CDR3 is made up of 15 amino acids. Germline loops: CDR1 MDHEN, CDR2 SYDVKM. Trimming stripped 4 bases from V and 9 bases from J, with 21 bases between. In nucleotides, the CDR3 is TGTGCCAGCAGTTCGTCCGCTGACAGGTATCGTGCCCAGTACTTC. Residues: CASSSSADRYRAQYF.

The genes are TRBV29-1 and TRBJ2-5; TRBD1 aligns across 11 bases. Germline V gene sequence: CDR1 SQVTM, CDR2 ANQGSEA. This CDR3 is 16 amino acids long. The trim removed 6 bases at V and 0 bases at J, leaving 9 bases unmatched. The CDR3 loop is CSVPEGTGGNQETQYF. The CDR3 nucleotides are TGCAGCGTACCCGAAGGGACAGGGGGAAACCAAGAGACCCAGTACTTC.

This clone showed up just once. The chain recombines TRBV28 with TRBJ1-3; 10 bases are a match to TRBD1. The V gene end was trimmed by 3 bases and the J gene end by 4 bases; junction bases not matched to a gene: 9. Germline-derived CDR1 and CDR2 are MDHEN and SYDVKM. The CDR3 covers 17 residues. The CDR3 DNA is TGTGCCAGCAGTTTTTCCCCAGGGACAGGGGTGGGAAACACCATATATTTT. This codes for CASSFSPGTGVGNTIYF.

About this clone: This specimen includes other DNA sequences encoding the same CDR3. This rearrangement joins TRBV3-1 (or the pseudogene TRBV3-2) to TRBJ2-2; tentatively, D is TRBD1 or TRBD2 (5 bases each). The CDR3 is 15 residues long. The V end lost 4 bases, the J end lost 2 bases, and 11 bases lay between the germline ends. CDR1 is LGHDT, CDR2 YNNKEL, per germline (reference sequence). The CDR3 protein is CASSPPGPNTGELFF. CDR3 coding DNA: TGTGCCAGCAGCCCCCCGGGACCAAACACCGGGGAGCTGTTTTTT.

The chain couples TRBV24-1 to TRBJ2-1; D not resolved. V lost 6 bases, J lost 4 bases, and 9 bases lay in between. The CDR3 consists of 13 residues. Germline values: CDR1 KGHDR, CDR2 SFDVKD. CDR3 amino acids: CATSSPVYNEQFF. The CDR3, as DNA: TGTGCCACCAGTTCCCCCGTTTACAATGAGCAGTTCTTC.

This clone was picked up a small number of times. The genes are TRBV19 and TRBJ2-7; 8 bases are shared with TRBD1. V shed 3 bases, J shed 4 bases, and the junction held 11 bases outside the gene matches. CDR1 LNHDA and CDR2 SQIVND come from the germline V gene (reference sequence). This CDR3 is built from 16 residues. Written as DNA, the CDR3 is TGTGCCAGTAGTATCCCTTCCGGGACAGGACTTTACGAGCAGTACTTC. Residues: CASSIPSGTGLYEQYF.

This clone occurred a few times. The sample contains more than one DNA sequence encoding this CDR3. This chain connects TRBV19 to TRBJ1-4; D gene unclear. Looked up from germline, CDR1 is LNHDA and CDR2 is SQIVND (reference sequence). The germline V and J ends were trimmed by 1 base and 7 bases, with 1 base remaining between them. This CDR3 region has 11 residues. CDR3 protein: CASSIGEKLFF. The CDR3 coding sequence is TGTGCCAGTAGTATAGGTGAAAAACTGTTTTTT.

To note about this clone: One end of the junction does not line up with germline, which may come from a read error. The chain joins TRBV7-9 to TRBJ2-7; 10 nucleotides agree with TRBD1. This CDR3 contains 15 residues. From germline, CDR1 is SEHNR and CDR2 FQNEAQ (reference sequence). DNA for the CDR3: TGTGCCAGCAGCGTAGCCGGGACAGGGGAACGCGAGCAGTACTTC. Residues: CASSVAGTGEREQYF. Combining the CDR3 with reference TRBV7-9 and TRBJ2-7 gives the whole variable domain DTGVSQNPRHKITKRGQNVTFRCDPISEHNRLYWYRQTLGQGPEFLTYFQNEAQLEKSRLLSDRFSAERPKGSFSTLEIQRTEQGDSAMYLCASSVAGTGEREQYFGPGTRLTVT.

The count of this clone is one. The V and J genes are TRBV24-1 and TRBJ2-5, with 7 bases matching TRBD1. V was clipped by 4 bases and J by 2 bases; unmatched bases: 6. Germline V gene lookup returns CDR1 KGHDR and CDR2 SFDVKD. The CDR3 is 15 amino acids. As DNA, the CDR3 is TGTGCCACCAGTGACCCCGGGACAGCACAAGAGACCCAGTACTTC. Translation gives CATSDPGTAQETQYF.

This rearrangement joins TRBV29-1 to TRBJ1-1; perhaps TRBD1 as D (6 bases). CDR1 and CDR2 from the germline V gene are SQVTM and ANQGSEA. Deletions cut 5 bases from V and 5 bases from J, with 9 bases between. This CDR3 contains 11 residues. The CDR3 coding sequence is TGCAGCGTTAGAGGGGGGACTGAAGCTTTCTTT. It translates to CSVRGGTEAFF.

Concerning this clone: The same CDR3 arises from other DNA sequences in this sample as well. The V and J genes are TRBV7-8 and TRBJ1-4; D is unclear. Germline V gene sequence: CDR1 SGHVS, CDR2 FQNEAQ. V gave up 2 bases and J gave up 0 bases, with 4 bases separating them. The CDR3 spans 14 residues. The DNA of the CDR3 is TGTGCCAGCAGCTTAAGTTCAACTAATGAAAAACTGTTTTTT. Its translation is CASSLSSTNEKLFF.

This clone has a handful of counts. The chain recombines TRBV6-2 or TRBV6-3 with TRBJ2-1, with 8 bases lining up with TRBD2. CDR1 and CDR2 (germline): MNHEY, SVGEGT. The length of the CDR3 is 14 residues. Trimming removed 4 bases from V and 6 bases from J; junction bases left unmatched: 5. In nucleotides, the CDR3 is TGTGCCAGCAGTTCGGGGGGGCCCTTCAATGAGCAGTTCTTC. Amino acids: CASSSGGPFNEQFF.

This sequence joins TRBV7-9 and TRBJ2-1, with 9 positions matching TRBD1. The CDR3 is 16 amino acids. Trimming cost V 5 bases and J 3 bases; bases outside gene matches: 8. Per germline, CDR1 SEHNR and CDR2 FQNEAQ (reference sequence). CDR3: CASSPGGTGRYNEQFF. CDR3 nucleotides: TGTGCCAGCAGCCCCGGGGGGACAGGGCGCTACAATGAGCAGTTCTTC.

The chain uses TRBV19 and TRBJ2-1; 11 bases align to TRBD2. The CDR3 runs to 16 residues. From germline, CDR1 is LNHDA and CDR2 SQIVND (reference sequence). The ends lost 1 base at V and 7 bases at J; junction bases unmatched: 6. As DNA, the CDR3 is TGTGCCAGTAGTATAGCGGGTAGCGGGAGGGAAAATGAGCAGTTCTTC. This sequence encodes CASSIAGSGRENEQFF.

The chain recombines TRBV3-1 (or the pseudogene TRBV3-2) with TRBJ2-5, with D possibly matching TRBD2 (5 bases). Trimming pared 7 bases from V and 5 bases from J, leaving 17 bases between. Germline V gene data show CDR1 as LGHDT and CDR2 as YNNKEL (reference sequence). The length of the CDR3 is 14 residues. The CDR3 nucleotides are TGTGCCAGCAAATCCAGAGGACTCGAGGAGACCCAGTACTTC. Amino acids: CASKSRGLEETQYF.

This clone has just one count. The V gene is TRBV27, the J gene TRBJ2-7; D is unresolved. Germline CDR1 is MNHEY and CDR2 is SMNVEV (reference sequence). The CDR3 consists of 13 residues. Trimming removed 2 bases at V and 6 bases at J, with 11 bases between. The CDR3 DNA is TGTGCCAGCAGTTTAAGTAGGTCCAGCGAGCAGTACTTC. Translation gives CASSLSRSSEQYF.

The chain carries TRBV4-2 and TRBJ2-7, with D possibly matching TRBD1 (6 bases). Germline V lookup: CDR1 LGHNA, CDR2 YNFKEQ. V dropped 0 bases and J dropped 0 bases, with 12 bases sitting between them. This CDR3 has 16 residues. CDR3 protein: CASSQDGDIISYEQYF. The DNA of the CDR3 is TGTGCCAGCAGCCAAGATGGGGACATCATCTCCTACGAGCAGTACTTC.

CDR3 nucleotide sequence: TGTGCCAGCAGTGAAGCGCTTCGAGGATTGGACACCGGGGAGCTGTTTTTT. This encodes CASSEALRGLDTGELFF. The V gene is TRBV2, the J gene TRBJ2-2, with unresolved D. Germline V gene lookup returns CDR1 SNHLY and CDR2 FYNNEI. The germline V and J ends were trimmed by 0 bases and 3 bases, with 14 bases remaining between them. This CDR3 contains 17 residues.

The chain joins TRBV19 to TRBJ1-1; 7 bases are shared with TRBD1. The CDR3 loop spans 13 amino acids. The J segment lost 1 base and the V segment lost 5 bases, leaving 1 base of the junction unmatched. Germline V gene sequence: CDR1 LNHDA, CDR2 SQIVND (reference sequence). The CDR3 spells CASSWDRNTEAFF. The CDR3 DNA reads TGTGCCAGTAGTTGGGACAGGAACACTGAAGCTTTCTTT.

The rearrangement links TRBV19 to TRBJ2-7; 7 nucleotides agree with TRBD1. The germline CDR1 and CDR2 sequences are LNHDA and SQIVND (reference sequence). The CDR3 extends over 15 amino acids. J was trimmed by 1 base and V by 0 bases; bases with no gene match: 3. CDR3 region: CASSIDRDRSYEQYF. CDR3 bases: TGTGCCAGTAGTATAGATCGGGACAGATCCTACGAGCAGTACTTC.